Below, 32 T cell receptor beta chains from the same sample are listed, as sequenced in a study of blood T cell repertoires in COVID-19. Method: immunoSEQ multiplex PCR; TCRdb's copy keeps in-frame clones and lacks some. The data show 75,000 to 95,000 clones, around 88% seen once. The sample comprised peripheral blood. Every receptor here comes from a man aged 60 to 69 with acute or convalescent COVID-19.

CDR3 in DNA: TGTGCCAGCAGCCCCACCGGAAGACTAGCGGGGGGTCGCACAGATACGCAGTATTTT. This codes for CASSPTGRLAGGRTDTQYF. The gene calls are TRBV3-1 (or the pseudogene TRBV3-2) and TRBJ2-3, with TRBD2 identical over 13 bases. This CDR3 is built from 19 residues. J gave up 1 base and V 4 bases, and 11 bases lay outside the gene matches. Germline V gene data show CDR1 as LGHDT and CDR2 as YNNKEL (reference sequence).

The chain employs TRBV5-4 and TRBJ2-7, with D possibly TRBD2 on 5 matching bases. CDR1 and CDR2 from the germline V gene are SGHNT and YYREEE (reference sequence). This CDR3 is built from 13 residues. The germline V and J ends were trimmed by 0 bases and 6 bases, with 10 bases remaining between them. CDR3 sequence (DNA): TGTGCCAGCAGCTTGGTCGGGGTACGCGAGCAGTACTTC. It encodes CASSLVGVREQYF.

The J gene is TRBJ2-1, the V gene TRBV6-2 or TRBV6-3; possible D gene TRBD1, 6 bases. The CDR3 is made up of 17 amino acids. Germline assignment: CDR1 MNHEY and CDR2 SVGEGT. Trimming left V 2 bases short and J 6 bases short, with 20 bases between. The CDR3 sequence: CASSYDLGASKFNEQFF. In DNA form, the CDR3 reads TGTGCCAGCAGTTACGATCTGGGGGCGAGCAAATTCAATGAGCAGTTCTTC.

The table lists this clone with a few counts. The chain recombines TRBV9 with TRBJ2-1; 7 nucleotides agree with TRBD1. V lost 0 bases to trimming and J lost 5 bases; unmatched junction nucleotides: 5. Germline CDR1 reads SGDLS; CDR2 reads YYNGEE. This CDR3 spans 15 amino acids. CDR3: CASSVVGTVNNEQFF. DNA for the CDR3: TGTGCCAGCAGCGTAGTCGGGACAGTCAACAATGAGCAGTTCTTC.

This sequence joins TRBV11-2 and TRBJ2-1; the match to TRBD1 covers 8 bases. V lost 5 bases and J lost 7; bases outside the gene matches: 4. The germline gives CDR1 SGHAT, CDR2 FQNNGV. This CDR3 has 13 amino acids. The CDR3 DNA reads TGTGCCAGCAGCCCGGACAGGGTTAATGAGCAGTTCTTC. The encoded protein is CASSPDRVNEQFF. The full variable domain, completed using reference TRBV11-2 and TRBJ2-1, is EAGVAQSPRYKIIEKRQSVAFWCNPISGHATLYWYQQILGQGPKLLIQFQNNGVVDDSQLPKDRFSAERLKGVDSTLKIQPAKLEDSAVYLCASSPDRVNEQFFGPGTRLTVL.

The rearrangement uses TRBV14 and TRBJ1-1; the D is unclear. The ends were cut back, 2 bases at V and 6 bases at J, with 4 bases in the middle. The CDR3 spans 11 residues. CDR1 and CDR2 from the germline V gene are SGHDN and FVKESK. The CDR3 sequence: CASSQHAEAFF. Here the CDR3 DNA reads TGTGCCAGCAGCCAACATGCTGAAGCTTTCTTT.

The gene calls are TRBV11-2 and TRBJ2-5; 11 bases are shared with TRBD2. Germline CDR1 and CDR2: SGHAT and FQNNGV. V shed 3 bases and J 3 bases; nucleotides not matched to a gene: 9. The CDR3 loop spans 17 amino acids. The DNA for the CDR3 is TGTGCCAGCAGCTTCGGCCGACTAGCGGGACGGAAAGAGACCCAGTACTTC. It specifies CASSFGRLAGRKETQYF.

J is TRBJ1-2 and V is TRBV29-1, with D possibly matching TRBD1 (6 bases). Trimming took off 6 bases at V and 2 bases at J, with 10 bases between the two ends. Germline V gives CDR1 SQVTM, CDR2 ANQGSEA. The length of the CDR3 is 12 residues. CDR3 in amino acids: CSVGGQNYGYTF. In nucleotides, the CDR3 is TGCAGCGTGGGGGGGCAGAACTATGGCTACACCTTC.

The chain uses TRBV19 and TRBJ1-1; D may be TRBD1 (5 bases). The CDR3 loop spans 13 amino acids. V was pared by 6 bases and J by 13 bases, with 21 bases between. Germline CDR1 is LNHDA and CDR2 is SQIVND (reference sequence). CDR3 in DNA: TGTGCCAGTAGAGACCCGGGACGGGGGTCATTTTTCTTT. It codes for CASRDPGRGSFFF.

A single count supports this clone. The V gene is TRBV30, the J gene TRBJ1-5; no clear D gene. Germline V gene lookup returns CDR1 GTSNPN and CDR2 SVGIG (reference sequence). This CDR3 spans 14 amino acids. V shed 2 bases and J shed 6 bases, with 14 bases lying between them. The CDR3 loop is CAWSPPGGSQPQHF. CDR3 DNA: TGTGCCTGGAGTCCTCCAGGTGGGAGTCAGCCCCAGCATTTT.

The chain recombines TRBV19 with TRBJ1-5, with 7 bases identical to TRBD1. Germline loops: CDR1 LNHDA, CDR2 SQIVND (reference sequence). This CDR3 comprises 16 residues. The trim removed 8 bases at V and 0 bases at J, leaving 10 bases unmatched. The CDR3 DNA reads as TGTGCCAGTGGCCAGACAGGGTATAATAGCAATCAGCCCCAGCATTTT. Its protein is CASGQTGYNSNQPQHF.

CDR3 region: CASSEPREQYF. CDR3 sequence (DNA): TGTGCCAGCAGTGAGCCTCGGGAGCAGTACTTC. This chain uses TRBV2 with TRBJ2-7; no clear D. The CDR3 covers 11 residues. With 3 bases removed from V and 7 bases from J, the gap between germline ends came to 7 bases. In germline, CDR1 is SNHLY, CDR2 FYNNEI. Combining the CDR3 with reference TRBV2 and TRBJ2-7 gives the whole variable domain EPEVTQTPSHQVTQMGQEVILRCVPISNHLYFYWYRQILGQKVEFLVSFYNNEISEKSEIFDDQFSVERPDGSNFTLKIRSTKLEDSAMYFCASSEPREQYFGPGTRLTVT.

The chain uses TRBV7-9 and TRBJ1-3; D is possibly TRBD1 (5 bases). V lost 6 bases to trimming and J lost 4 bases, with 10 bases between them. The CDR3 spans 13 residues. The germline V gene encodes CDR1 SEHNR and CDR2 FQNEAQ (reference sequence). CDR3 loop: CASSRGEGNTIYF. For the CDR3, the DNA is TGTGCCAGCAGTCGGGGGGAAGGAAACACCATATATTTT.

The chain employs TRBV7-2 and TRBJ1-2; TRBD1 might be the D (5 bases). This CDR3 is 15 amino acids long. From germline, CDR1 is SGHTA and CDR2 FQGNSA. Trimming left V 0 bases short and J 1 base short, with 9 bases between. This CDR3 reads CASSLAGGYNYGYTF. CDR3 nucleotides: TGTGCCAGCAGCTTAGCGGGGGGATATAACTATGGCTACACCTTC.

V gene TRBV5-6 combines with J gene TRBJ1-2; D is undetermined. Germline CDR1 SGHDT, CDR2 YYEEEE. This CDR3 region has 13 residues. The germline V and J ends were trimmed by 1 base and 4 bases, with 8 bases remaining between them. The CDR3 sequence is CASSLSSFYGYTF. CDR3 nucleotides: TGTGCCAGCAGCTTGTCGTCGTTCTATGGCTACACCTTC.

The chain uses TRBV19 and TRBJ1-4, with D possibly TRBD1 on 6 matching bases. CDR3 size: 16 residues. Germline V CDR1 and CDR2: LNHDA, SQIVND (reference sequence). V lost 7 bases and J 3 bases, leaving 18 bases between the germline ends. The CDR3 spells CASIDRGGIANEKLFF. The CDR3 region has the DNA TGTGCCAGTATCGATCGGGGGGGCATAGCTAATGAAAAACTGTTTTTT.

The chain couples TRBV4-2 to TRBJ1-1; D unclear. Trimming cost V 4 bases and J 1 base, with 10 bases left between them. CDR3 length equals 14 residues. CDR1 is LGHNA, CDR2 YNFKEQ, per germline. As DNA, the CDR3 is TGTGCCAGCAGCCCCGGACGGGAGAACACTGAAGCTTTCTTT. Residues: CASSPGRENTEAFF.

This chain joins TRBV28 and TRBJ1-6, with a weak D call TRBD1 (6 bases). This CDR3 region has 13 residues. Germline lookup yields CDR1 MDHEN and CDR2 SYDVKM. Trimming left V 6 bases short and J 11 bases short, with 14 bases between. The CDR3 protein is CASRGDIQAPLHF. CDR3 nucleotides: TGTGCCAGCAGGGGGGACATCCAGGCACCCCTCCACTTT.

This chain joins TRBV6-4 and TRBJ1-6, with 7 bases aligning to TRBD1. In germline, CDR1 is MRHNA, CDR2 SNTAGT. The junction had 2 bases not matched to a gene; V was cut back by 3 bases and J by 6 bases. The CDR3 sequence is 14 residues long. The CDR3 sequence: CASSEQGRNSPLHF. In nucleotides, the CDR3 is TGTGCCAGCAGTGAACAGGGGCGTAATTCACCCCTCCACTTT.

The chain is built from TRBV7-9 and TRBJ2-3; 11 positions match TRBD2. V was clipped by 6 bases and J by 2 bases; unmatched bases: 7. This CDR3 has 16 amino acids. Germline CDR1 and CDR2: SEHNR and FQNEAQ (reference sequence). The CDR3 region has the DNA TGTGCCAGCAGTGTAGCGGGGGGGCAGTTCACAGATACGCAGTATTTT. Translated: CASSVAGGQFTDTQYF.

The rearrangement links TRBV12-3 or TRBV12-4 to TRBJ1-2; D gene uncertain. V was cut by 3 bases and J by 5 bases, with 7 bases left in between. The CDR3 covers 12 residues. This CDR3 reads CASSFRFYGYTF. The CDR3 DNA reads as TGTGCCAGCAGTTTCCGGTTTTATGGCTACACCTTC.

The genes are TRBV11-3 and TRBJ2-3; D may be TRBD1 (6 bases). Germline V gene data show CDR1 as SGHNT and CDR2 as YENEEA. The CDR3 length is 14 residues. The ends were cut back, 0 bases at V and 5 bases at J, with 9 bases in the middle. The CDR3 spells CASSLEGGLDTQYF. In DNA, the CDR3 is TGTGCCAGCAGCTTAGAAGGGGGTTTAGATACGCAGTATTTT.

The sample holds one count of this clone. The V gene is TRBV11-2, the J gene TRBJ2-7; D gene unclear. The V end was cut by 5 bases, the J end by 5 bases, with 16 bases between. The CDR3 totals 14 residues. Germline-derived CDR1 and CDR2 are SGHAT and FQNNGV. The CDR3 region is CASSPSEVPNEQYF. The CDR3 DNA follows: TGTGCCAGCAGCCCGAGCGAGGTTCCTAACGAGCAGTACTTC.

This rearrangement joins TRBV30 to TRBJ1-5, with D perhaps matching TRBD1 (5 bases). Per germline, CDR1 GTSNPN and CDR2 SVGIG (reference sequence). The CDR3 length is 13 residues. V dropped 6 bases and J dropped 4 bases, with 13 bases sitting between them. The CDR3 nucleotides read TGTGCCTGCGGGTCAGGGACTAATCAGCCCCAGCATTTT. Its protein is CACGSGTNQPQHF.

This chain uses TRBV6-6 with TRBJ1-1; the match to TRBD1 covers 8 bases. CDR3 size: 16 residues. V lost 5 bases to trimming and J lost 3 bases; unmatched junction nucleotides: 11. CDR1 MNHNY and CDR2 SVGAGI come from the germline V gene (reference sequence). The CDR3 bases are TGTGCCAGCAGTCTCGGGGACAGGCGGTGGGACACTGAAGCTTTCTTT. Translation: CASSLGDRRWDTEAFF.

The genes are TRBV6-5 and TRBJ1-2; D gene unclear. The CDR3 totals 15 residues. CDR1 MNHEY and CDR2 SVGAGI come from the germline V gene. V dropped 6 bases and J dropped 1 base, with 15 bases sitting between them. The CDR3 spells CASSTGGQSNYGYTF. Written as DNA, the CDR3 is TGTGCCAGCAGCACTGGAGGGCAGAGTAACTATGGCTACACCTTC.

The chain has TRBV11-3 and TRBJ1-1, with 7 nucleotides matching TRBD1. This CDR3 contains 14 residues. Trimming cost V 3 bases and J 3 bases; bases outside gene matches: 4. Germline-derived CDR1 and CDR2 are SGHNT and YENEEA. The DNA of the CDR3 is TGTGCCAGCAGCTTCGACAGGGAGCACACTGAAGCTTTCTTT. Translation gives CASSFDREHTEAFF.

This clone was counted a single time. CDR3 nucleotide sequence: TGTGCCAGCAGCGTAGGCCAGGGGGGAGGAAACACCATATATTTT. Translated: CASSVGQGGGNTIYF. The J gene is TRBJ1-3, the V gene TRBV9, with 7 bases identical to TRBD1. Trimming cost V 0 bases and J 4 bases; bases outside gene matches: 4. Per the germline V gene, CDR1 is SGDLS and CDR2 is YYNGEE. The CDR3 has 15 amino acids.

A remark on this clone: Other DNA variants within this sample encode the same CDR3. The CDR3 reads CASSLGQGSSYEQYF. The CDR3 DNA sequence: TGCGCCAGCAGCTTGGGACAGGGAAGCTCCTACGAGCAGTACTTC. V is TRBV5-1 and J is TRBJ2-7; 7 bases match TRBD1. V trimming: 0 bases; J trimming: 0 bases; junction bases outside the gene matches: 3. This CDR3 has 15 amino acids. Germline loops: CDR1 SGHRS, CDR2 YFSETQ.

J is TRBJ1-1 and V is TRBV11-3; unclear D gene. In germline, CDR1 is SGHNT, CDR2 YENEEA. This CDR3 spans 16 amino acids. V was trimmed by 2 bases and J by 1 base, leaving 14 bases between them. The CDR3 DNA follows: TGTGCCAGCAGCTTATTGTTGAGACAAACGAACACTGAAGCTTTCTTT. Its translation is CASSLLLRQTNTEAFF.

The chain links TRBV7-8 to TRBJ1-4; D is undetermined. CDR1 is SGHVS and CDR2 is FQNEAQ in the germline V gene. The CDR3 has 14 amino acids. V lost 4 bases and J lost 5, with 11 bases in between. CDR3 bases: TGTGCCAGCAGCTCCAGCGAGTTAAATGAAAAACTGTTTTTT. This gives the protein CASSSSELNEKLFF.

This clone was seen more than once but under ten times. The chain has TRBV19 and TRBJ2-5; 11 bases match TRBD2. Trimming at V came to 7 bases and at J to 7 bases, leaving 11 bases not matched to a gene. The germline V gene has CDR1 LNHDA and CDR2 SQIVND (reference sequence). This CDR3 has 15 residues. CDR3 residues: CASKTGSGGAGTQYF. The CDR3 nucleotides are TGTGCCAGTAAAACTGGTAGCGGGGGGGCAGGGACCCAGTACTTC. Based on the CDR3 plus reference TRBV19 and TRBJ2-5, the full variable domain is DGGITQSPKYLFRKEGQNVTLSCEQNLNHDAMYWYRQDPGQGLRLIYYSQIVNDFQKGDIAEGYSVSREKKESFPLTVTSAQKNPTAFYLCASKTGSGGAGTQYFGPGTRLLVL.